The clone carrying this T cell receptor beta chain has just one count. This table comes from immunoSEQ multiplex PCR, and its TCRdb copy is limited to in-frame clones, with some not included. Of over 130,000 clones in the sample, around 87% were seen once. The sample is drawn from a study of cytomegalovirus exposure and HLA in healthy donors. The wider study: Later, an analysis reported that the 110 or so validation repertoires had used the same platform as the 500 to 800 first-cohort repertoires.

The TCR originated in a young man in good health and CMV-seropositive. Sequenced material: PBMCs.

The CDR3 region has the DNA TGTGCCAGCAGTTACGGGGGGGTAGAAGCTTTCTTT. This codes for CASSYGGVEAFF. The chain links TRBV6-5 to TRBJ1-1, with D tentatively TRBD1 (5 bases). CDR3 length equals 12 residues. The V and J ends lost 2 bases and 8 bases respectively, with 9 bases between them. In germline, CDR1 is MNHEY, CDR2 SVGAGI.